The sequence of this T cell receptor (beta chain) was determined in a study of immune evolution from preneoplasia to lung adenocarcinoma. Study-level points and caveats: Top clone frequencies peaked in normal lung, apparently declining through invasive adenocarcinoma.

The CDR3 length is 15 residues. The V gene lost 0 bases and the J gene lost 2 bases, with 12 bases spanning the gap. This table comes from immunoSEQ multiplex PCR, and its TCRdb copy is limited to in-frame clones, with some not included. The sample holds 35,000 to 40,000 clones, 74% seen once. On this clone: The antigen remains undetermined.

Between about 2013 and 2018, patients underwent resection in Japan or China. Nucleic acids came from premalignant or tumor cells enriched by macro-dissection. J is TRBJ2-7 and V is TRBV5-3; D tentatively reads TRBD1 or TRBD2 (5 bases each). TRBV5-3 is marked as an open reading frame, function uncertain. This clonotype was sampled from a person in their sixties with lung adenocarcinoma. The sequenced sample consisted of FFPE invasive lung adenocarcinoma tissue. The CDR3 loop reads CARSLAGTQTYEQYF. The CDR3, as DNA: TGTGCCAGAAGCTTGGCAGGGACCCAAACCTACGAGCAGTACTTC.